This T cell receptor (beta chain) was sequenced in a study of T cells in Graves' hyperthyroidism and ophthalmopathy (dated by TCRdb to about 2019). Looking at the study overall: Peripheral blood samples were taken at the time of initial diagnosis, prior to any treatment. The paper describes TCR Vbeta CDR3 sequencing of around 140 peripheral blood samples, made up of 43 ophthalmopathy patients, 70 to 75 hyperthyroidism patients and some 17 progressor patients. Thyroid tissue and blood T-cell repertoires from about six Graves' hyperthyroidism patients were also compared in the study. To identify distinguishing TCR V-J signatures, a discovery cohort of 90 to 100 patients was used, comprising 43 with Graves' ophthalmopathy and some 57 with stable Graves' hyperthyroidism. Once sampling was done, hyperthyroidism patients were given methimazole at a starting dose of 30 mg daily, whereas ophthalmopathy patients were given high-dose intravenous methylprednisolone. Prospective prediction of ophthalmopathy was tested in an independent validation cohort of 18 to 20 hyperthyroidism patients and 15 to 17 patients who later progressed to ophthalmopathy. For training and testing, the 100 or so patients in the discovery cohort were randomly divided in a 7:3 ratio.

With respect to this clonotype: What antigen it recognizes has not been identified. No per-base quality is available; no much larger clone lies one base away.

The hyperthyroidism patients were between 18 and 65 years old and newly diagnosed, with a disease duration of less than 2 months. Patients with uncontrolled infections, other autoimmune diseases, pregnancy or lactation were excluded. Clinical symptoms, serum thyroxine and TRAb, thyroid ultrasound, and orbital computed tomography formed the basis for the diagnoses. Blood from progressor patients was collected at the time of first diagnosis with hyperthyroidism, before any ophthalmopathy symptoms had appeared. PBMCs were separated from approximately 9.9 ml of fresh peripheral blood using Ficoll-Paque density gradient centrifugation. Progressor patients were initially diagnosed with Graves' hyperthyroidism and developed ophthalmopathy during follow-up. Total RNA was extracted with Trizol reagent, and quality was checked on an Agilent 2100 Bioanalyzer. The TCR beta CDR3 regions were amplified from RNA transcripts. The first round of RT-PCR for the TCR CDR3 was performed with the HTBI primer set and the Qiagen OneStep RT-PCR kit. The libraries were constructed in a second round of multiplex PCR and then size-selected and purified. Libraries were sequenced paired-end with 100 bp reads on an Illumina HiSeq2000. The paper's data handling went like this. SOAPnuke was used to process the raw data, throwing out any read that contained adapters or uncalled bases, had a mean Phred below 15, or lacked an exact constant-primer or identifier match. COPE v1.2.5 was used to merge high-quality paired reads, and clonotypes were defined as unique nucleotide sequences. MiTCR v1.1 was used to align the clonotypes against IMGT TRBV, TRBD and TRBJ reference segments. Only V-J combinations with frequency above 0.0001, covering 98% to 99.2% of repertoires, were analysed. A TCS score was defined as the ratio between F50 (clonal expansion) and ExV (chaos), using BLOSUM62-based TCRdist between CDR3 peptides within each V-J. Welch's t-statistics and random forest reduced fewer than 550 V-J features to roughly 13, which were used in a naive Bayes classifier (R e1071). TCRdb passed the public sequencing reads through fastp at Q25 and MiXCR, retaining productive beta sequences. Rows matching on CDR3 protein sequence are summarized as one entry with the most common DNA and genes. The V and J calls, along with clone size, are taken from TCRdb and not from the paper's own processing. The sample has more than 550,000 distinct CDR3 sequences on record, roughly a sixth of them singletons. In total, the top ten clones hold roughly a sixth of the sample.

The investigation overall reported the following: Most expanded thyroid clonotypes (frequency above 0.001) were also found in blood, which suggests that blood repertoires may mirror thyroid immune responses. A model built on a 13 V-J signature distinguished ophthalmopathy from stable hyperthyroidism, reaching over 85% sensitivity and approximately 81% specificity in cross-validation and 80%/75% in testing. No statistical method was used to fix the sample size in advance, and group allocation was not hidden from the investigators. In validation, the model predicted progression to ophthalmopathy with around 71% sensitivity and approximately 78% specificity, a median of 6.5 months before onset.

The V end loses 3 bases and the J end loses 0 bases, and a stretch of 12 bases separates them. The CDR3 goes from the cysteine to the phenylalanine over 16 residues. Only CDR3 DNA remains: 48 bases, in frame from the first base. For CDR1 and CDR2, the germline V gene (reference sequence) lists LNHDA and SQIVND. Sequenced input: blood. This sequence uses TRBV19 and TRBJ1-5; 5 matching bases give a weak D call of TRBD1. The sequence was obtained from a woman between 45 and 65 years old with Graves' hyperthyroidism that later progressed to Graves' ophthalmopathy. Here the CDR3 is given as CASSIRQLYSNQPQHF. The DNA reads TGTGCCAGTAGTATCCGACAGCTTTATAGCAATCAGCCCCAGCATTTT. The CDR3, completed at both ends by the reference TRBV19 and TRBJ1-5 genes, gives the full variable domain DGGITQSPKYLFRKEGQNVTLSCEQNLNHDAMYWYRQDPGQGLRLIYYSQIVNDFQKGDIAEGYSVSREKKESFPLTVTSAQKNPTAFYLCASSIRQLYSNQPQHFGDGTRLSIL.